What follows describes a single T cell receptor beta chain. The clone's antigen remains unknown. The sample holds no much larger clone one base away, and base qualities are not on file. High-throughput TCR beta sequencing profiled peripheral blood CD8+ and CD4+ T cells from healthy donors, Susac syndrome patients and multiple sclerosis patients. Treatment-naive patients with stable or active relapsing-remitting disease fulfilling revised McDonald criteria were used as multiple sclerosis controls. CD8+ TEMRA cells were enriched by FACS, while bulk CD8+ and CD4+ T cells were purified by magnetic negative isolation. Blood was collected in EDTA tubes and processed within 24 hours, with PBMCs isolated through density gradient centrifugation. PBMCs intended for TCR sequencing were frozen in liquid nitrogen and were later thawed in a 37 degrees C water bath. A purity of at least 90% was achieved for sorted or isolated CD4+, CD8+ and CD8+ TEMRA cells.

The data are from a study of CD8 T cells in Susac syndrome (dated by TCRdb to the late 2010s). The study in broad terms: Whether CD8+ T cell activation and differentiation in Susac syndrome was antigen driven was tested using repertoire sequencing. The clonality of the CD8+ T cell repertoire was compared across over 10 healthy donors, some 14 Susac syndrome patients and 15 multiple sclerosis patients. What the authors observed across the whole study: The study acknowledged that relatively few individuals were included in the TCR sequencing and HLA analysis.

V sheds 0 bases and J sheds 6 bases, leaving 15 bases between their ends. CDR1 and CDR2 (MNHNY, SVGAGI) derive from the germline V gene (reference sequence). The CDR3 measures 15 amino acids from cysteine to phenylalanine. Only CDR3 DNA is held: 45 bases, read in frame from base 1. RNA was extracted using the RNeasy kit, and roughly 0.45 to 1 ug of the RNA was reverse transcribed with random hexamers. The immunoSEQ multiplex PCR assay, covering 54 Vbeta and 13 Jbeta segments, was used to amplify TCR beta CDR3 regions. PCR amplification bias was corrected using a synthetic template baseline for primer optimization and computational correction. On the authors' methods: Reads were annotated to V, D and J genes according to IMGT and were analyzed with immunoSEQ Analyzer, with only productive sequences retained. Clonality was calculated as one minus the Shannon entropy normalized by log2 of the number of productive unique sequences. For each patient and control, public and private clones were evaluated among the 100 most prevalent clones. Susac-specific clones were defined as absent from healthy and MS cohorts, 800 to 1,200 published viral clones and other ImmuneACCESS disease sequences. Using fastp trimming at Q25 and MiXCR clonotype assembly, TCRdb reanalyzed the public sequencing data and kept in-frame beta chains. Each entry is one CDR3 protein sequence, shown with its most common DNA and genes. The V and J calls and clone size come from TCRdb's table, not from the authors' own analysis. Within this sample are about 290,000 distinct CDR3 sequences, with around 85% of them counted one time only. Roughly 0.21% of the sample rests with the top ten.

Sequenced sample: CD8+ T cells from PBMCs. This TCR was sampled from a human donor with multiple sclerosis. Rearrangement joined TRBV6-6 to TRBJ2-7, with the D gene tentatively TRBD1 or TRBD2, based on 5 matching bases in each. The CDR3 loop reads CASSYSRGGRCEQYF. The sequenced DNA: TGTGCCAGCAGTTACTCGCGTGGGGGTCGTTGCGAGCAGTACTTC.